Following are 8 T cell receptor beta chains from one sample sequenced in a study of T cell changes during pregnancy in multiple sclerosis. Measured with immunoSEQ multiplex PCR; TCRdb has only the in-frame clones, and not every one. The sample lists approximately 83,000 clones; just under 95% were seen once. Material: peripheral blood, obtained in the first trimester of pregnancy. All receptors come from a female donor with multiple sclerosis, enrolled in a pregnancy study.

The chain is built from TRBV27 and TRBJ1-4, with D possibly matching TRBD1 (6 bases). There are 15 residues in the CDR3. Looked up from germline, CDR1 is MNHEY and CDR2 is SMNVEV (reference sequence). V was pared by 4 bases and J by 3 bases, with 12 bases between. CDR3 sequence: CASSSQGTANEKLFF. The CDR3 nucleotides are TGTGCCAGCAGTTCCCAGGGGACGGCTAATGAAAAACTGTTTTTT.

The chain links TRBV18 to TRBJ1-3; TRBD1 agrees at 7 bases. The CDR3 extends over 17 amino acids. V was pared by 2 bases and J by 4 bases, with 11 bases of the junction left unmatched. Germline V gene data show CDR1 as KGHSH and CDR2 as LQKENI. DNA for the CDR3: TGTGCCAGCTCACCAACAGGCTCCGGGACAGTAGGAAACACCATATATTTT. Protein product: CASSPTGSGTVGNTIYF.

The rearrangement links TRBV29-1 to TRBJ2-7, with D possibly TRBD2 on 7 matching bases. Germline V lookup: CDR1 SQVTM, CDR2 ANQGSEA. V lost 3 bases, J lost 1 base, and 10 bases lay in between. The CDR3 covers 13 residues. CDR3: CSVEGGPSYEQYF. Written as DNA, the CDR3 is TGCAGCGTTGAGGGGGGGCCTTCCTACGAGCAGTACTTC.

The rearrangement links TRBV21-1 to TRBJ2-2; the listed D gene, TRBD1, was not tested against the DNA. TRBV21-1 is deemed a pseudogene. The CDR3 runs to 16 residues. The CDR3 nucleotides are TGTGCCAGCAGCAGAAAAAAGGGATCAGGGACCGGGGAGCTGTTTTTT. This encodes CASSRKKGSGTGELFF.

The gene calls are TRBV7-2 and TRBJ2-2; D may be TRBD1 (6 bases). Trimming stripped 5 bases from V and 3 bases from J, with 13 bases between. Germline loops: CDR1 SGHTA, CDR2 FQGNSA. The CDR3 spans 15 residues. The CDR3 loop is CASSPRGTHTGELFF. The CDR3 region has the DNA TGTGCCAGCAGCCCGAGGGGGACACACACCGGGGAGCTGTTTTTT.

This chain connects TRBV4-1 to TRBJ1-3; possible D gene TRBD1, 5 bases. Germline assignment: CDR1 MGHRA and CDR2 YSYEKL. With 4 bases removed from V and 0 bases from J, the gap between germline ends came to 16 bases. The length of the CDR3 is 17 residues. The CDR3 reads CASSLLPGLNSGNTIYF. The CDR3 DNA is TGCGCCAGCAGCCTGCTACCGGGACTAAACTCTGGAAACACCATATATTTT.

This clone was found a few times. The chain has TRBV27 and TRBJ1-1; 7 nucleotides agree with TRBD1. The V and J ends lost 7 bases and 1 base, in that order; junction bases with no gene match: 6. In germline, CDR1 is MNHEY, CDR2 SMNVEV (reference sequence). The CDR3 spans 14 residues. The CDR3 loop is CASNRQGPNTEAFF. The CDR3 nucleotides are TGTGCCAGCAACAGACAGGGCCCGAACACTGAAGCTTTCTTT.

The gene calls are TRBV6-5 and TRBJ2-3, with D hard to call. The CDR3 length is 13 residues. The V gene lost 4 bases and the J gene lost 1 base, with 6 bases spanning the gap. Germline lookup yields CDR1 MNHEY and CDR2 SVGAGI. CDR3 protein: CASSLPGTDTQYF. The CDR3 nucleotides are TGTGCCAGCAGTTTACCAGGCACAGATACGCAGTATTTT.